The rows below give T cell receptor beta chains drawn from one sample of a study of CD8 T cells in ankylosing spondylitis. TCRdb called the 5' RACE reads again in MiXCR, with one record for every CDR3 protein. The sample has 200,000 to 300,000 distinct CDR3 sequences, approximately 24% seen once. The sequenced sample consisted of blood, either unsorted or a sorted T cell fraction (not recorded which). These receptors all stem from a male donor with ankylosing spondylitis or in good health (not recorded which). CDR3s leave out the opening cysteine and the closing phenylalanine or tryptophan. Fields, in order: J gene, V gene, CDR3 protein.

j_call: TRBJ2-7
v_call: TRBV20-1
cdr3_aa: SARSGIYEQY

j_call: TRBJ2-7
v_call: TRBV21-1
cdr3_aa: ASSPFRDGTYEQY

j_call: TRBJ2-3
v_call: TRBV12-3/TRBV12-4
cdr3_aa: ASRGWTDTQY

j_call: TRBJ1-5
v_call: TRBV28
cdr3_aa: ASSLSGTSNQPQH

j_call: TRBJ2-3
v_call: TRBV10-1
cdr3_aa: ASSDVGGGTDTQY

j_call: TRBJ2-6
v_call: TRBV6-1
cdr3_aa: ASRKPSGANVLT

j_call: TRBJ2-3
v_call: TRBV20-1
cdr3_aa: SARGTGATDTQY

j_call: TRBJ1-1
v_call: TRBV6-1
cdr3_aa: ASGKSPGRETF

j_call: TRBJ1-1
v_call: TRBV4-1
cdr3_aa: ASSHRYRGMNTEAF

j_call: TRBJ2-7
v_call: TRBV12-3/TRBV12-4
cdr3_aa: ASSLDGLTPGSEQY

j_call: TRBJ2-2
v_call: TRBV20-1
cdr3_aa: SVANTGELF

j_call: TRBJ2-5
v_call: TRBV29-1
cdr3_aa: SAERENRRGQETQY

j_call: TRBJ1-1
v_call: TRBV20-1
cdr3_aa: SVRGPNTEAF

j_call: TRBJ1-4
v_call: TRBV6-5
cdr3_aa: ASSYSQGGEKLF

j_call: TRBJ2-7
v_call: TRBV20-1
cdr3_aa: SAGGGQGGDEQY

j_call: TRBJ2-7
v_call: TRBV12-3/TRBV12-4
cdr3_aa: ASRRTGAGQY

j_call: TRBJ2-1
v_call: TRBV7-8
cdr3_aa: ASSLEGRDEQF

j_call: TRBJ2-7
v_call: TRBV29-1
cdr3_aa: SVVSSGEYEQY

j_call: TRBJ1-6
v_call: TRBV2
cdr3_aa: ASRTKQGWNSPLH

j_call: TRBJ2-1
v_call: TRBV2
cdr3_aa: ASRGQARSEQF

j_call: TRBJ1-1
v_call: TRBV6-1
cdr3_aa: ASNHQDLGTEAF

j_call: TRBJ2-3
v_call: TRBV2
cdr3_aa: ASSEPLARDTDTQY